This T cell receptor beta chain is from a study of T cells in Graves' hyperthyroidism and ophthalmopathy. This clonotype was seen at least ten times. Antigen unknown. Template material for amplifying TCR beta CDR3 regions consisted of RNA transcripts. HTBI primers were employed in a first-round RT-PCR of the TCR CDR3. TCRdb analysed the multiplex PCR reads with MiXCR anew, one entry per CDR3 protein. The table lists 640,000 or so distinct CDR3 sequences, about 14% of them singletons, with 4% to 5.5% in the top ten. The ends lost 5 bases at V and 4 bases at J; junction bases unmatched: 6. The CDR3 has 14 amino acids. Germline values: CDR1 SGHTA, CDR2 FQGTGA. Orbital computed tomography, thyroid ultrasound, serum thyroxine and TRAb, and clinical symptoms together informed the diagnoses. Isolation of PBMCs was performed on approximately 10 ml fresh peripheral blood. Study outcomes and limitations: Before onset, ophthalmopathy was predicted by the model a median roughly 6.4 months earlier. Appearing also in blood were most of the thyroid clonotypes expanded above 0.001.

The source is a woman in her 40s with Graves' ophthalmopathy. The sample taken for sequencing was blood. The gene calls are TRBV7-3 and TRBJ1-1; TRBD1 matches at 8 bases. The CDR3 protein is CASSIWTGPTEAFF. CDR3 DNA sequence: TGTGCCAGCAGCATATGGACAGGGCCCACTGAAGCTTTCTTT.